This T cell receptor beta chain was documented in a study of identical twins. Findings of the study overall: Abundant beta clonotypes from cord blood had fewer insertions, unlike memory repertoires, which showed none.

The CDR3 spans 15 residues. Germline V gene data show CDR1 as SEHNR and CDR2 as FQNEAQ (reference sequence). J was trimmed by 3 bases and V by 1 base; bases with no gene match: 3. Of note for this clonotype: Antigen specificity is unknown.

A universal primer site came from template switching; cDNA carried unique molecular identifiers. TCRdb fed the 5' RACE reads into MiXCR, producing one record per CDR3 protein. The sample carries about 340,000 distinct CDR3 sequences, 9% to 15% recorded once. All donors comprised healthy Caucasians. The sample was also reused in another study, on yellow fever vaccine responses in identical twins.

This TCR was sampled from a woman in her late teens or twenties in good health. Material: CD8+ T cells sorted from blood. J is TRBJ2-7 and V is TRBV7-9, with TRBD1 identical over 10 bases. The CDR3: CASSLGTGGRYEQYF. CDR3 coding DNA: TGTGCCAGCAGCTTAGGGACAGGGGGTCGCTACGAGCAGTACTTC.